The 13 T cell receptor beta chains in this list originate from one sample, sequenced in a study of cytomegalovirus exposure and HLA in healthy donors. With 60 Vbeta and 13 Jbeta primers, the PCR was carried out. Assay used: immunoSEQ multiplex PCR; TCRdb lists only in-frame clones, some missing. Among around 180,000 clones listed, less than 85% were seen once. Sequencing was carried out using PBMCs. These TCRs come from a boy between 2 and 10 years old in good health and CMV-seronegative.

The rearrangement uses TRBV2 and TRBJ1-1; D is perhaps TRBD1 (6 bases). Germline loops: CDR1 SNHLY, CDR2 FYNNEI. The CDR3 has 14 residues. With 4 bases removed from V and 4 bases from J, the gap between germline ends came to 13 bases. The CDR3 sequence is CASSVRGGGTEAFF. CDR3 bases: TGTGCCAGCAGTGTTAGGGGAGGGGGCACTGAAGCTTTCTTT. The complete variable domain, with remaining parts taken from reference TRBV2 and TRBJ1-1, reads EPEVTQTPSHQVTQMGQEVILRCVPISNHLYFYWYRQILGQKVEFLVSFYNNEISEKSEIFDDQFSVERPDGSNFTLKIRSTKLEDSAMYFCASSVRGGGTEAFFGQGTRLTVV.

J is TRBJ2-1 and V is TRBV27; no clear D gene. Germline V gene data show CDR1 as MNHEY and CDR2 as SMNVEV (reference sequence). Trimming removed 5 bases at V and 9 bases at J, with 20 bases between. The CDR3 extends over 15 amino acids. CDR3 nucleotide sequence: TGTGCCAGCAGTCCCGCAATTCACCCCACAATTGAGCAGTTCTTC. It translates to CASSPAIHPTIEQFF.

CDR3 bases: TGTGCCAGCAGTGGTATGGGCTACACCTTC. It translates to CASSGMGYTF. The rearrangement links TRBV2 to TRBJ1-2; D is uncertain. The CDR3 totals 10 residues. Germline CDR1 is SNHLY and CDR2 is FYNNEI. The V and J ends lost 4 bases and 8 bases respectively, with 5 bases between them.

The chain uses TRBV29-1 and TRBJ2-3, with TRBD1 matching 8 bases. Germline values: CDR1 SQVTM, CDR2 ANQGSEA. The CDR3 is made up of 15 amino acids. Germline trimming cut 6 bases from V and 5 bases from J; bases unmatched to any gene: 13. The DNA of the CDR3 is TGCAGCGTCCGACAGGGGCCTTCTCCTCTAGATACGCAGTATTTT. It codes for CSVRQGPSPLDTQYF.

The chain employs TRBV5-1 and TRBJ2-2; 7 bases are a match to TRBD1. Looked up from germline, CDR1 is SGHRS and CDR2 is YFSETQ. Trimming removed 4 bases from V and 1 base from J; junction bases left unmatched: 13. The CDR3 totals 18 residues. The CDR3 sequence is CASSPVTPGQQNTGELFF. The DNA of the CDR3 is TGCGCCAGCAGCCCGGTTACGCCGGGACAGCAGAACACCGGGGAGCTGTTTTTT.

The chain carries TRBV6-5 and TRBJ2-1; 8 bases agree with TRBD2. The length of the CDR3 is 15 residues. Germline CDR1 MNHEY, CDR2 SVGAGI. Trimming at V came to 2 bases and at J to 0 bases, leaving 0 bases not matched to a gene. Here the CDR3 reads CASSYSGSSYNEQFF. In DNA, the CDR3 is TGTGCCAGCAGTTACAGCGGGAGCTCCTACAATGAGCAGTTCTTC.

The J gene is TRBJ2-5, the V gene TRBV5-1, with 8 bases matching TRBD1. CDR3 size: 16 residues. J lost 1 base, V lost 0 bases, and 5 bases had no gene match. Germline CDR1 reads SGHRS; CDR2 reads YFSETQ. This chain's CDR3 is CASSLGGTGAQETQYF. CDR3 DNA sequence: TGCGCCAGCAGCTTGGGAGGGACAGGCGCCCAAGAGACCCAGTACTTC.

The chain combines TRBV6-1 with TRBJ1-1; TRBD1 is a possible D gene (5 bases). The germline V and J ends were trimmed by 4 bases and 1 base, with 13 bases remaining between them. Germline V gives CDR1 MNHNS, CDR2 SASEGT. This CDR3 has 15 amino acids. This chain's CDR3 is CASSALTVENTEAFF. CDR3 bases: TGTGCCAGCAGTGCCCTGACAGTAGAGAACACTGAAGCTTTCTTT.

The CDR3 reads CASSRVQGTQETQYF. CDR3 DNA: TGTGCCAGCTCGCGGGTACAGGGGACGCAAGAGACCCAGTACTTC. The chain carries TRBV18 and TRBJ2-5, with TRBD1 matching over 7 bases. In germline, CDR1 is KGHSH, CDR2 LQKENI. J was trimmed by 2 bases and V by 6 bases; bases with no gene match: 9. CDR3 size: 15 residues.

This chain uses TRBV7-9 with TRBJ1-1, with TRBD1 matching 8 bases. J gave up 6 bases and V 2 bases, and 5 bases lay outside the gene matches. The germline CDR1 and CDR2 sequences are SEHNR and FQNEAQ (reference sequence). The CDR3 loop spans 14 amino acids. The CDR3 DNA reads TGTGCCAGCAGCTTATTTCGACAGGGGCCTGAAGCTTTCTTT. This codes for CASSLFRQGPEAFF.

This clone appeared once. The J gene is TRBJ2-7, the V gene TRBV9, with 13 bases aligning to TRBD2. J gave up 9 bases and V 2 bases, and 8 bases lay outside the gene matches. Germline V gene data show CDR1 as SGDLS and CDR2 as YYNGEE. This CDR3 comprises 15 residues. CDR3: CASSVGTSGTSGQYF. The CDR3 DNA is TGTGCCAGCAGCGTGGGGACTAGCGGGACATCGGGGCAGTACTTC.

This clone was detected once. The rearrangement links TRBV7-9 to TRBJ1-2; weak D call: TRBD1 (5 bases). The germline gives CDR1 SEHNR, CDR2 FQNEAQ (reference sequence). This CDR3 is built from 15 residues. V gave up 4 bases and J gave up 3 bases, with 15 bases separating them. CDR3 region: CASSSLTGRDYGYTF. For the CDR3, the DNA is TGTGCCAGCAGCTCGCTAACAGGACGGGACTATGGCTACACCTTC.

The chain has TRBV25-1 and TRBJ2-2; 14 bases agree with TRBD2. CDR1 is MGHDK, CDR2 SYGVNS, per germline. V shed 8 bases, J shed 4 bases, and the junction held 9 bases outside the gene matches. This CDR3 is built from 17 residues. Here the CDR3 reads CASSTSGRAWVTGELFF. The CDR3 DNA reads as TGTGCCAGCTCGACTAGCGGGAGGGCATGGGTCACCGGGGAGCTGTTTTTT.